The entry below gives a single T cell receptor beta chain sequence along with its context. This sample is part of a study of blood T cell repertoires in COVID-19. In the study overall: Spain, Italy and the United States supplied samples that represented acute and convalescent COVID-19. The cDNA or gDNA used as material had been derived from T cells, B-cell-depleted T cells, or PBMCs.

Per the study methods: Amplifying reference gene primers gave estimates of nucleated cell counts. Generated by immunoSEQ multiplex PCR, the TCRdb table keeps only in-frame clones and is missing some. Clone size and the V and J calls come from that table; the DNA yielded D and trimming. The sample includes some 70,000 clones, roughly 80% of them seen just once. The sample consisted of peripheral blood. This receptor was identified in a woman aged 55-69 years with acute or convalescent COVID-19.

In DNA, the CDR3 is TGTGCCAGCTTGAGCGGGGGGGCGGGCACCCTGGCGGCCACTGAAGCTTTCTTT. Its protein product is CASLSGGAGTLAATEAFF. V and J are TRBV2 and TRBJ1-1; D might be TRBD1 (6 bases). V shed 8 bases and J shed 4 bases, with 29 bases lying between them. The CDR3 has 18 residues. Germline V CDR1 and CDR2: SNHLY, FYNNEI.